The clone carrying this TCR beta chain has more than one count but fewer than ten. The data are from a study of human T cells and chemical hapten exposure. Overall study: Slight differences in pooled library volume were the main source of varying TCR yields across samples.

The V end was cut by 0 bases, the J end by 5 bases, with 8 bases between. CDR3 size: 13 residues. The germline CDR1 and CDR2 sequences are SGHRS and YFSETQ. TCRdb redid the calling of the RACE reads with MiXCR, one entry per CDR3 protein. The data contain about 160,000 distinct CDR3 sequences, approximately 30% of them singletons. The time point here: patch test 3, about 24 weeks after DPC sensitization. Documented treatment: therapeutic diphenylcyclopropenone sensitization with weekly scalp DPC. This clonotype was sampled from a woman aged 18-29 years with alopecia areata. Some clones in this sample may be carry-over from other donors' samples. This material consisted of whole blood, taken in connection with sensitization to the hapten diphenylcyclopropenone (DPC). The gene calls are TRBV5-1 and TRBJ2-5, with a weak D call TRBD1 (5 bases). CDR3 DNA: TGCGCCAGCAGCTTGGCAGGGTCGGAGACCCAGTACTTC. Protein sequence: CASSLAGSETQYF.